The clone carrying this T cell receptor beta chain appeared a few times. The antigen is undetermined. This record comes from a study of blood T cells in healthy people across ages. General study points: Long-lived donors carried more naive CD4+ cells and greater diversity than aged donors.

The second PCR ran about 6 to 11 cycles with a sample-barcoded 5' primer and J-beta primers. Tagging of each cDNA molecule was performed by a template-switch adaptor with 12 random nucleotides. TCRdb reprocessed the 5' RACE reads with MiXCR, giving one entry per CDR3 protein. The data contain about 1.4 million distinct CDR3 sequences, 45% to 70% of them singletons. The sample, 7.5 to 10 milliliters of peripheral blood, was drawn from each donor. Isolated per sample were at least 6 million PBMCs. The sequence was collected from a man between 18 and 35 years old in good health. Specimen: blood.

The CDR3: CASSQGSAPHEQFF. CDR3 coding DNA: TGCGCCAGCAGCCAAGGGTCCGCCCCCCATGAGCAGTTCTTC. The chain couples TRBV4-1 to TRBJ2-1, with unresolved D. The CDR3 sequence is 14 residues long. Per the germline V gene, CDR1 is MGHRA and CDR2 is YSYEKL. Trimming left V 1 base short and J 8 bases short, with 12 bases between.